This T cell receptor beta chain was documented in a study of blood T cell repertoires in COVID-19. About the study: Italy, Spain and the United States were the sources of the convalescent and acute COVID-19 samples. Nucleic acid was either cDNA or gDNA, and it came from T cells, B-cell-depleted T cells, or PBMCs.

Trimming left V 0 bases short and J 4 bases short, with 7 bases between. CDR1 is GTSNPN, CDR2 SVGIG, per germline (reference sequence). There are 12 residues in the CDR3. Measured with immunoSEQ multiplex PCR; TCRdb has only the in-frame clones, and not every one. The sample consists of 160,000 or so clones, roughly 84% of them appearing once. Cohort assignment relied on participant-reported clinical history. For recovered donors of Cohort 3, there were two negative PCRs, clearance, or symptom resolution. The chain recombines TRBV30 with TRBJ2-7, with D unclear. The sequence was collected from a man in his fifties or sixties who had recovered from COVID-19. The sequencing input was PBMCs or T cells enriched from blood (not recorded which). CDR3 protein: CAWSVLWYEQYF. The CDR3 region has the DNA TGTGCCTGGAGTGTACTGTGGTACGAGCAGTACTTC.